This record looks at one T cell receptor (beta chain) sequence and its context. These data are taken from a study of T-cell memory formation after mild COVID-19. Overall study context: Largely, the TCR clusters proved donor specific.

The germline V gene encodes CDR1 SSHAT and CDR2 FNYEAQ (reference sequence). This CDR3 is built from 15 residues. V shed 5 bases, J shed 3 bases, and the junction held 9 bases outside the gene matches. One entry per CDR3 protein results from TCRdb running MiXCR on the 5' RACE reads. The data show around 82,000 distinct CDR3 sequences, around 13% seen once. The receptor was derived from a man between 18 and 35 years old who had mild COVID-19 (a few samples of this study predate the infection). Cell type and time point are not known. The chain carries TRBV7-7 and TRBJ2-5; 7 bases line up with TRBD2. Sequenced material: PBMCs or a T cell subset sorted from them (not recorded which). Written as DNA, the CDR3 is TGTGCCAGCAGCCCCCCCCGCGGGGGTGAAGAGACCCAGTACTTC. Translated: CASSPPRGGEETQYF.